Listed below are T cell receptor beta chains from one sample, sequenced in a study of cytomegalovirus exposure and HLA in healthy donors. Here immunoSEQ multiplex PCR was the method, and the copy in TCRdb shows in-frame clones only, minus some. Among 95,000 to 120,000 clones listed, 70% to 85% were seen once. Source material: PBMCs. The receptors were sampled from a woman aged 18-29 years in good health and CMV-seronegative. Both conserved end residues are part of each CDR3.

v_call: TRBV19; j_call: TRBJ2-6; cdr3_aa: CASSYGQGVSGANVLTF
v_call: TRBV5-1; j_call: TRBJ2-7; cdr3_aa: CASTTWGLGGYEQYF
v_call: TRBV19; j_call: TRBJ1-5; cdr3_aa: CASAAGTGGIIHQPQHF
v_call: TRBV6-5; j_call: TRBJ1-1; cdr3_aa: CASTVDSGVTEAFF
v_call: TRBV5-1; j_call: TRBJ2-2; cdr3_aa: CASSFGNRASGELFF
v_call: TRBV5-4; j_call: TRBJ1-1; cdr3_aa: CASSFGGPAEAFF
v_call: TRBV5-6; j_call: TRBJ1-1; cdr3_aa: CASSLWGGANTEAFF
v_call: TRBV28; j_call: TRBJ2-2; cdr3_aa: CASTQGGQGGTGELFF
v_call: TRBV10-1; j_call: TRBJ1-1; cdr3_aa: CASSESGTGVLNTEAFF
v_call: TRBV19; j_call: TRBJ1-3; cdr3_aa: CASSTDIRNTIYF
v_call: TRBV29-1; j_call: TRBJ2-1; cdr3_aa: CSVKKGTDYNEQFF
v_call: TRBV7-2; j_call: TRBJ2-1; cdr3_aa: CASSFLAGAYNEQFF
v_call: TRBV5-1; j_call: TRBJ2-5; cdr3_aa: CASSLTGDVRETQYF
v_call: TRBV19; j_call: TRBJ1-4; cdr3_aa: CASSRDRGANEKLFF
v_call: TRBV4-2; j_call: TRBJ1-1; cdr3_aa: CASSQALSEAFF
v_call: TRBV5-1; j_call: TRBJ1-1; cdr3_aa: CASSPATGFTEAFF
v_call: TRBV30; j_call: TRBJ1-4; cdr3_aa: CAWSGGGFNEKLFF
v_call: TRBV6-1; j_call: TRBJ1-2; cdr3_aa: CASSLGLDYGYTF
v_call: TRBV5-1; j_call: TRBJ2-3; cdr3_aa: CASSLDFSGGPDTQYF
v_call: TRBV10-2; j_call: TRBJ2-3; cdr3_aa: CASRPGGGRDTQYF
v_call: TRBV28; j_call: TRBJ1-5; cdr3_aa: CASSLKGTRTRQPQHF
v_call: TRBV4-1; j_call: TRBJ2-1; cdr3_aa: CASSQGTGSYNEQFF
v_call: TRBV5-1; j_call: TRBJ2-2; cdr3_aa: CASSSASGRTTGELFF
v_call: TRBV4-3; j_call: TRBJ2-5; cdr3_aa: CASSQELAGRETQYF
v_call: TRBV19; j_call: TRBJ1-1; cdr3_aa: CASSRDRDPNTEAFF
v_call: TRBV10-3; j_call: TRBJ2-7; cdr3_aa: CAISLTGAYEQYF
v_call: TRBV5-1; j_call: TRBJ2-7; cdr3_aa: CASSLNSGSSYEQYF
v_call: TRBV7-9; j_call: TRBJ1-3; cdr3_aa: CASSFGQVQTGNTIYF
v_call: TRBV25-1; j_call: TRBJ2-2; cdr3_aa: CASRGSGQRNTGELFF
v_call: TRBV9; j_call: TRBJ1-1; cdr3_aa: CASSANLGAGQALNTEAFF
v_call: TRBV5-1; j_call: TRBJ1-5; cdr3_aa: CASSLEGGAGRPQHF
v_call: TRBV19; j_call: TRBJ1-1; cdr3_aa: CASSMDGVGNTEAFF
v_call: TRBV15; j_call: TRBJ1-1; cdr3_aa: CATSPRDSRVKTEAFF
v_call: TRBV6-1; j_call: TRBJ1-2; cdr3_aa: CASSESGNYGYTF
v_call: TRBV13; j_call: TRBJ1-2; cdr3_aa: CASSLRRGDGYTF
v_call: TRBV7-2; j_call: TRBJ1-2; cdr3_aa: CASSYQGASYTF
v_call: TRBV18; j_call: TRBJ1-6; cdr3_aa: CASSGTGGRSPLHF